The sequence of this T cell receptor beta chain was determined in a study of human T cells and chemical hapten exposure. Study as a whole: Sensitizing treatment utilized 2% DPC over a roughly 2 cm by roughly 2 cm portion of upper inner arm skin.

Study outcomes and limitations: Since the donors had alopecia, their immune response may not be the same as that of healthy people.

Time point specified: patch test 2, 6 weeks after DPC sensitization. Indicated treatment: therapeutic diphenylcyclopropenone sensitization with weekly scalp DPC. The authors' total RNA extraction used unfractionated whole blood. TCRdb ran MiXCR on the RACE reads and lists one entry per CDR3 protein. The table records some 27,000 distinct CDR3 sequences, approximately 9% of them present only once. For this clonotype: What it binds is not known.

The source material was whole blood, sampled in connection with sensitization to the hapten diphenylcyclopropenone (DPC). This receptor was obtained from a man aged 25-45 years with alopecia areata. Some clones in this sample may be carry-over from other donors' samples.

The CDR3: CASSLGLAGNLGTDTQYF. The CDR3 coding sequence is TGTGCCAGCAGCTTAGGACTAGCGGGGAACCTGGGGACAGATACGCAGTATTTT. This chain connects TRBV11-3 to TRBJ2-3; TRBD2 aligns across 11 bases. Trimming took 1 base from V and 3 from J; bases not matched to a gene: 9. Germline V gene sequence: CDR1 SGHNT, CDR2 YENEEA. The CDR3 is made up of 18 amino acids.